These 21 T cell receptor beta chains share one sample of origin, sequenced in a study of response to subunit inactivated influenza vaccine. TCRdb re-derived calls from the RT-PCR reads in MiXCR, one entry per CDR3 protein. The sample carries about 800,000 distinct CDR3 sequences, 21% recorded once. Sequenced material: PBMCs from blood, taken roughly 5 days after vaccination. These TCRs come from a man aged 50 to 60 who received an inactivated influenza vaccine.

This clonotype showed up just once. V is TRBV11-2 and J is TRBJ2-1, with 8 bases that match TRBD2. The V and J ends lost 8 bases and 6 bases, in that order; junction bases with no gene match: 9. Per germline, CDR1 SGHAT and CDR2 FQNNGV. The CDR3 totals 14 residues. The CDR3 bases are TGTGCCAGCGGGACTAGTAAGGGAGGCAATGAGCAGTTCTTC. It translates to CASGTSKGGNEQFF. The entire variable domain, with the rest obtained from reference TRBV11-2 and TRBJ2-1, is as follows: EAGVAQSPRYKIIEKRQSVAFWCNPISGHATLYWYQQILGQGPKLLIQFQNNGVVDDSQLPKDRFSAERLKGVDSTLKIQPAKLEDSAVYLCASGTSKGGNEQFFGPGTRLTVL.

This chain joins TRBV7-9 and TRBJ2-3; D is tentatively TRBD1 or TRBD2 (5 bases each). Germline V CDR1 and CDR2: SEHNR, FQNEAQ (reference sequence). The CDR3 length is 14 residues. V dropped 3 bases and J dropped 7 bases, with 14 bases sitting between them. The CDR3 protein is CASSLEGTENTQYF. The CDR3 DNA follows: TGTGCCAGCAGCTTGGAAGGGACGGAAAATACGCAGTATTTT.

This clonotype was found many times. V and J are TRBV12-3 or TRBV12-4 and TRBJ2-1, with D possibly matching TRBD2 (6 bases). Trimming left V 0 bases short and J 7 bases short, with 7 bases between. The length of the CDR3 is 13 residues. CDR3 coding DNA: TGTGCCAGCAGTTTAGCGGGGAGGAATGAGCAGTTCTTC. This gives the protein CASSLAGRNEQFF.

This clonotype was found a few times. This chain connects TRBV25-1 to TRBJ2-7; 14 bases align to TRBD2. Germline V gene sequence: CDR1 MGHDK, CDR2 SYGVNS. The CDR3 is made up of 18 amino acids. After removal of 5 bases from V and 2 bases from J, the junction contained 11 bases not matched to a gene. CDR3 sequence (DNA): TGTGCCAGCAGTCCACTGACTAGCGGGAGGGCCAGGCCCTACGAGCAGTACTTC. Translating it yields CASSPLTSGRARPYEQYF.

This clonotype has just a few counts. The chain couples TRBV5-1 to TRBJ1-2; no clear D. Germline-derived CDR1 and CDR2 are SGHRS and YFSETQ. The V end was cut by 1 base, the J end by 2 bases, with 9 bases between. This CDR3 region has 14 residues. For the CDR3, the DNA is TGCGCCAGCAGCTTGCGGGTAGGCAACTATGGCTACACCTTC. It encodes CASSLRVGNYGYTF. Full variable domain (outside the CDR3, taken from reference TRBV5-1 and TRBJ1-2): KAGVTQTPRYLIKTRGQQVTLSCSPISGHRSVSWYQQTPGQGLQFLFEYFSETQRNKGNFPGRFSGRQFSNSRSEMNVSTLELGDSALYLCASSLRVGNYGYTFGSGTRLTVV.

This clonotype turned up a few times. The V call is TRBV2, the J call TRBJ2-3; D call uncertain. Looked up from germline, CDR1 is SNHLY and CDR2 is FYNNEI. The CDR3 totals 15 residues. V lost 6 bases and J 2 bases, leaving 15 bases between the germline ends. CDR3 bases: TGTGCCAGCAGGGCCTTGACGGATGACACAGATACGCAGTATTTT. As protein: CASRALTDDTDTQYF.

The chain joins TRBV21-1 to TRBJ2-5; no check of the table's D call, TRBD1, against the DNA was made. TRBV21-1 corresponds to a pseudogene. There are 18 residues in the CDR3. For the CDR3, the DNA is TGTGCCAGCAGCATCGGAGGGACACAGTCGGGGAATGAGCAGACCCAGTACTTC. The encoded protein is CASSIGGTQSGNEQTQYF.

This clonotype has only a few counts. DNA for the CDR3: TGCAGTGCTAGAGGGGGGACTAGCGGGAAGCTAGGCGATGAGCAGTTCTTC. It codes for CSARGGTSGKLGDEQFF. J is TRBJ2-1 and V is TRBV20-1, with TRBD2 matching over 13 bases. Germline V gene sequence: CDR1 DFQATT, CDR2 SNEGSKA (reference sequence). The CDR3 runs 17 residues. The ends lost 1 base at V and 8 bases at J; junction bases unmatched: 11.

This clonotype was picked up a small number of times. This chain connects TRBV29-1 to TRBJ2-3; TRBD2 matches 14 bases. CDR1 SQVTM and CDR2 ANQGSEA come from the germline V gene. The ends lost 1 base at V and 5 bases at J; junction bases unmatched: 5. There are 16 residues in the CDR3. The CDR3 here is CSVEGTSGGQVDTQYF. Here the CDR3 DNA reads TGCAGCGTTGAAGGGACTAGCGGGGGGCAGGTAGATACGCAGTATTTT.

This chain uses TRBV20-1 with TRBJ2-7; D possibly corresponds to TRBD1 (6 bases). V lost 0 bases and J lost 3, with 18 bases in between. The CDR3 sequence is 16 residues long. CDR1 DFQATT and CDR2 SNEGSKA come from the germline V gene (reference sequence). The DNA of the CDR3 is TGCAGTGCTAGAGATCAATTGGCAGGGGCGTACTACGAGCAGTACTTC. Protein: CSARDQLAGAYYEQYF.

This clonotype has a count of ten or more. This chain uses TRBV29-1 with TRBJ2-4; TRBD2 is a possible D gene (6 bases). V was trimmed by 5 bases and J by 1 base, leaving 15 bases between them. CDR3 length: 15 residues. Per germline, CDR1 SQVTM and CDR2 ANQGSEA. The CDR3 sequence: CSVSAGFDAKNIQYF. CDR3 coding DNA: TGCAGCGTTTCCGCGGGGTTTGACGCCAAAAACATTCAGTACTTC.

Only a few counts were recorded for this clonotype. The rearrangement links TRBV30 to TRBJ2-1; D is unclear. CDR1 GTSNPN and CDR2 SVGIG come from the germline V gene (reference sequence). The CDR3 length is 13 residues. Trimming stripped 0 bases from V and 9 bases from J, with 12 bases between. CDR3 sequence reads: CAWSVMRGTEQFF. Here the CDR3 DNA reads TGTGCCTGGAGTGTAATGAGAGGCACTGAGCAGTTCTTC.

There are a few counts of this clonotype. The V and J genes are TRBV7-6 and TRBJ1-2, with a possible D match to TRBD1 (5 bases). This CDR3 has 15 amino acids. Trimming took off 4 bases at V and 4 bases at J, with 16 bases between the two ends. The germline gives CDR1 SGHVS, CDR2 FNYEAQ. CDR3 bases: TGTGCCAGCAGCTCCACCGGGGACGCCATCTATGGCTACACCTTC. This translates into CASSSTGDAIYGYTF.

The chain carries TRBV27 and TRBJ1-5, with 8 positions matching TRBD1. Trimming took 0 bases from V and 0 from J; bases not matched to a gene: 7. CDR3 size: 18 residues. Germline assignment: CDR1 MNHEY and CDR2 SMNVEV (reference sequence). The CDR3 here is CASSLSGTGHYSNQPQHF. The DNA for the CDR3 is TGTGCCAGCAGTTTATCCGGGACAGGCCACTATAGCAATCAGCCCCAGCATTTT.

J is TRBJ1-5 and V is TRBV12-3 or TRBV12-4; D unresolved. This CDR3 spans 14 amino acids. Deletions cut 6 bases from V and 1 base from J, with 10 bases between. In DNA form, the CDR3 reads TGTGCCAGCAGCCCCGAGCAGAGCAATCAGCCCCAGCATTTT. It specifies CASSPEQSNQPQHF.

The rearrangement links TRBV7-2 to TRBJ2-7, with D possibly TRBD1 on 6 matching bases. Germline CDR1 is SGHTA and CDR2 is FQGNSA. Trimming pared 5 bases from V and 2 bases from J, leaving 13 bases between. The CDR3 sequence is 14 residues long. DNA for the CDR3: TGTGCCAGCAGCATGGACGGGACAACCTACGAGCAGTACTTC. It is translated as CASSMDGTTYEQYF.

V usage is TRBV6-2 or TRBV6-3 and J usage is TRBJ2-3; D is unclear. This CDR3 comprises 12 residues. From germline, CDR1 is MNHEY and CDR2 SVGEGT. V was cut by 5 bases and J by 5 bases, with 8 bases left in between. The CDR3 DNA follows: TGTGCCAGCAGTGATAGACAAGATACGCAGTATTTT. Translating it yields CASSDRQDTQYF.

This sequence joins TRBV20-1 and TRBJ2-1; TRBD2 agrees at 9 bases. The CDR3 covers 14 residues. V was pared by 6 bases and J by 6 bases, with 9 bases of the junction left unmatched. Looked up from germline, CDR1 is DFQATT and CDR2 is SNEGSKA (reference sequence). The CDR3 loop is CSARGGLAFNEQFF. CDR3 nucleotides: TGCAGTGCCCGAGGGGGACTAGCCTTCAATGAGCAGTTCTTC.

CDR3 sequence: CASSLERGGRNIQYF. The CDR3 bases are TGTGCCAGCAGCTTGGAGCGCGGAGGGAGAAACATTCAGTACTTC. The J gene is TRBJ2-4, the V gene TRBV7-2; D may be TRBD2 (6 bases). The CDR3 runs 15 residues. Trimming left V 3 bases short and J 6 bases short, with 15 bases between. Germline values: CDR1 SGHTA, CDR2 FQGNSA.

The rearrangement joins TRBV13 to TRBJ2-5, with D tentatively TRBD1 or TRBD2 (5 bases each). The germline V and J ends were trimmed by 3 bases and 7 bases, with 12 bases remaining between them. Per germline, CDR1 PRHDT and CDR2 FYEKMQ (reference sequence). The CDR3 is 13 amino acids. This CDR3 is CASSFPRETTQYF. CDR3 DNA sequence: TGTGCCAGCAGCTTCCCCAGGGAGACGACCCAGTACTTC.

CDR3 bases: TGTGCCAGCAGCCACCCCGGCGGGACACGAAAGACCGAGCAGTACTTC. It specifies CASSHPGGTRKTEQYF. The rearrangement joins TRBV14 to TRBJ2-7; D possibly matches TRBD1 or TRBD2 (6 bases each). Trimming cost V 3 bases and J 6 bases, with 21 bases left between them. The CDR3 has 16 residues. The V gene's germline CDR1 is SGHDN and CDR2 FVKESK.